Below, one T cell receptor beta chain is given with its context. Its antigen is currently not known. Base-call qualities are not available, and no considerably larger clone is one nucleotide away. As encoded in the germline V gene (reference sequence), CDR1 is DFQATT while CDR2 is SNEGSKA. For this chain, trimming is 0 bases at the V end and 10 bases at the J end, and the number of junction bases without a gene match is 5. The CDR3 measures 14 amino acids from cysteine to phenylalanine. This entry keeps only the CDR3 DNA: 42 bases, framed from base 1. The sample originates from a study of T-cell memory formation after mild COVID-19 (dated by TCRdb to the early 2020s). Describing the broader study: TCR sequence clusters from the two donors were found to be largely donor specific. Longitudinal TCRalpha and TCRbeta repertoire sequencing tracked T-cell clones expanding and contracting after mild COVID-19 in two donors. Two young, previously healthy adult volunteers, one female and one male, were included in the cohort. Study-wide conclusions, independent of this receptor: The study covered only a couple of mild cases, and larger cohorts including severe cases with pre-infection samples were considered necessary. The second-wave clones that peaked on day 37 were not confirmed to be SARS-CoV-2 specific. Contracting CD4+ clones were found mainly in CM and EM memory subsets, while CD8+ clones were enriched in EMRA. Clones that contracted from day 15 to 85 showed balanced CD4/CD8 phenotypes, whereas a second wave of clones that expanded from day 15 to 37 leaned towards CD4+. Some responding clones were detected in pre-infection memory, suggesting pre-existing cross-reactive memory T cells joined the SARS-CoV-2 response.

PBMCs were isolated by Ficoll-Paque density gradient centrifugation. Sequencing used an Illumina NovaSeq 6000. Using 5'RACE with constant-segment primers, TCRalpha and TCRbeta cDNA libraries were constructed, with sample barcodes and unique molecular identifiers added in the process. Trizol reagent was used to extract RNA from every sample. Library amplification was performed in two PCR steps, and a second sample barcode and Illumina TruSeq adapters were introduced in the second step. Libraries were sequenced on an Illumina NovaSeq with 2 x 150 bp paired-end reads. On the study's bioinformatics: The reads were demultiplexed and collapsed into UMI-guided consensus sequences using migec v1.2.7. Using mixcr v2.1.11, UMI consensuses were aligned to TRA and TRB V and J templates and then assembled into clonotypes. Clonotypes were classified as expanded or contracted when called significant by both edgeR and NoisET, with noise models trained on biological replicates. edgeR calls used a false discovery rate-adjusted p below 0.01 and a log2 fold-change threshold of 1. PCA with hierarchical clustering of max-normalized trajectories of the 1000 most abundant clonotypes was used as exploratory dynamics analysis. Separately sequenced CD4+ and CD8+ repertoires were used to assign a CD4 or CD8 phenotype to each responding clone. TCRdb reprocessed the public reads (quality trimming at Q25 with fastp, clone calling with MiXCR) and kept in-frame beta chains. Rows with a matching CDR3 protein are joined into one entry that keeps the most common DNA and genes. TCRdb, not the authors, supplied the V and J calls. The sample yields approximately 250,000 distinct CDR3 sequences; around 15% were counted once. Jointly, the top ten make up around 23% of the sample.

Material for sequencing was PBMCs or a T cell subset sorted from them (not recorded which). This TCR was sampled from a young man who had mild COVID-19 (a few samples of this study predate the infection). The sample titles of this study are shuffled in the database, so cell type and time point are left out; the donor was told from shared clones. Recombination linked TRBV20-1 to TRBJ1-6; 8 central nucleotides agree with TRBD1. CDR3 loop: CSARDLTGVSPLHF. The DNA sequence follows: TGCAGTGCTAGAGATCTGACAGGGGTCTCACCCCTCCACTTT.